This T cell receptor (beta chain) stems from a study of cytomegalovirus exposure and HLA in healthy donors. Findings and caveats of the study: Judged likely to be a sequencing artifact was a cluster of highly shared sequence variants. Reports indicate that TCR beta sequences accurately predicted the HLA-A and HLA-B alleles of most subjects. In vitro experiments confirmed that three CMV-associated chains were specific for CMV antigens.

The PCR contained 60 Vbeta and 13 Jbeta primers. Here immunoSEQ multiplex PCR was the method, and the copy in TCRdb shows in-frame clones only, minus some. This table has approximately 81,000 clones, about three quarters appearing once. Comment on this clone: The target antigen is unknown.

This CDR3 has 14 amino acids. The J segment lost 8 bases and the V segment lost 5 bases, leaving 8 bases of the junction unmatched. Germline lookup yields CDR1 SNHLY and CDR2 FYNNEI. Among the donors, all were healthy bone marrow donors. This clonotype originated in a man in his fifties in good health and CMV-seropositive. The rearrangement joins TRBV2 to TRBJ1-4; 7 bases line up with TRBD1. The source material was PBMCs. As DNA, the CDR3 is TGTGCCAGCAGTCAGGACAGGCCGGAAGAAAAACTGTTTTTT. This gives the protein CASSQDRPEEKLFF.